A single T cell receptor (beta chain) is shown here with its context. Its antigen is not known. This sample is part of a study of T cell responses to AZD1222 COVID-19 vaccine. Study-level information: Pooling covered second doses at about 4 or about 12 weeks. Study-wide points: There were mostly white British donors and more females than males, and clonal diversity was possibly underestimated. A reported finding is that nearly half of spike-specific TCRs target unmutated variant regions.

TCRdb's table, derived via immunoSEQ multiplex PCR, lists solely in-frame clones and lacks some. The sample holds more than 110,000 clones; approximately 89% are singletons and the top ten take approximately 2.8%. This sequence was found in an adult in good health. The sample was peripheral blood, taken on day 0 of AZD1222 vaccination.

CDR3 amino acids: CASSLQETQYF. As DNA, the CDR3 is TGCGCCAGCAGCCTCCAAGAGACCCAGTACTTC. This chain connects TRBV5-1 to TRBJ2-5; D gene unclear. The V end lost 4 bases, the J end lost 1 base, and 2 bases lay between the germline ends. The CDR3 contains 11 residues. In germline, CDR1 is SGHRS, CDR2 YFSETQ.